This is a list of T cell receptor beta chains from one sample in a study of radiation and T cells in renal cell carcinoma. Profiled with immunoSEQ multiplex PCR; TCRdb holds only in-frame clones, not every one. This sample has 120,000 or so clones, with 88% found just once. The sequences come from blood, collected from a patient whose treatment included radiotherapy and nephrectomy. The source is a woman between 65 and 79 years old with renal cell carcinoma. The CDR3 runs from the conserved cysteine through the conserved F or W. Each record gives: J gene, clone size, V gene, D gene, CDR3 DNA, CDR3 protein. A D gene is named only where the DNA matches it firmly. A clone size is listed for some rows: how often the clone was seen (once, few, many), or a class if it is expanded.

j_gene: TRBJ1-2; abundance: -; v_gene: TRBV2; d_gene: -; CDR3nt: TGTGCCAGCAGTGGTTGGGATTCTAACTATGGCTACACCTTC; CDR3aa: CASSGWDSNYGYTF
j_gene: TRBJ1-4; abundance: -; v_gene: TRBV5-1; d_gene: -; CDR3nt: TGCGCCAGCAGCCCAGGGCCTTCTAATGAAAAACTGTTTTTT; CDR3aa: CASSPGPSNEKLFF
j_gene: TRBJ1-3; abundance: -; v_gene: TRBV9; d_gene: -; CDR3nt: TGTGCCAGCAGCGTAGAGGACCAAAACACCATATATTTT; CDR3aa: CASSVEDQNTIYF
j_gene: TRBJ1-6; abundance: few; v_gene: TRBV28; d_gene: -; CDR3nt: TGTGCCAGCAGTTTACTTGGCTCACCCCTCCACTTT; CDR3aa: CASSLLGSPLHF
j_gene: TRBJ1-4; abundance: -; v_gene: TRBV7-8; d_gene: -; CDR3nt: TGTGCCAGCAGCCCTGGGCGGGTTAATGAAAAACTGTTTTTT; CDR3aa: CASSPGRVNEKLFF
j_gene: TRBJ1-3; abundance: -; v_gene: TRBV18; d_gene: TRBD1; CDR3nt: TGTGCCAGCTCACCCCTCGACAGGGGCTCTGGAAACACCATATATTTT; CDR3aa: CASSPLDRGSGNTIYF
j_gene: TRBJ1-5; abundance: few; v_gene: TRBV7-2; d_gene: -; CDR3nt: TGTGCCAGCAGCTTAGGGAGACAGCCCCAGCATTTT; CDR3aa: CASSLGRQPQHF
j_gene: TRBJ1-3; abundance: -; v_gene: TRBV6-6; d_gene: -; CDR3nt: TGTGCCAGCAGACCAACAGGGAAAGGAGGAAACACCATATATTTT; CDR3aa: CASRPTGKGGNTIYF
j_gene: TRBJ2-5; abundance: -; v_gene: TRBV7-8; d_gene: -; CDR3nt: TGTGCCAGCAGCTTAGCGCTTTTGGCAGAGACCCAGTACTTC; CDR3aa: CASSLALLAETQYF
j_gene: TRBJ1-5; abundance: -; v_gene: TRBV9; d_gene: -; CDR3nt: TGTGCCAGCAGCGTAGAGCTCGCGGGGCCCCAGCATTTT; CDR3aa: CASSVELAGPQHF
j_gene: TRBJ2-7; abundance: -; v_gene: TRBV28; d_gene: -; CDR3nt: TGTGCCAGCAGTCCCCCATACCCCTCCTACGAGCAGTACTTC; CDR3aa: CASSPPYPSYEQYF
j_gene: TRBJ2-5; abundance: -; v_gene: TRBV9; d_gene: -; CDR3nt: TGTGCCAGCAGCGTTAAGGGGGGACAAGAGACCCAGTACTTC; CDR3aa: CASSVKGGQETQYF
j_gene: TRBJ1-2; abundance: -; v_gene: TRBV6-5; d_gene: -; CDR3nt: TGTGCCAGCAGTTATTCGGACGGCTATGGCTACACCTTC; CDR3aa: CASSYSDGYGYTF
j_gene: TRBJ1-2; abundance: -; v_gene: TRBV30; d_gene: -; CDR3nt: TGTGCCTGGACTGTAGGGGCGCTTTATGGCTACACCTTC; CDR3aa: CAWTVGALYGYTF
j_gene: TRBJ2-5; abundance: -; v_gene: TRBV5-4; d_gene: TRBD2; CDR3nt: TGTGCCAGCAGTACTAGCGGGGGCCCGGGGGAGACCCAGTACTTC; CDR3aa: CASSTSGGPGETQYF
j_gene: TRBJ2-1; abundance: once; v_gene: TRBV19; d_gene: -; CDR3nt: TGTGCCAGTACCCCACAGCGGGTGGTGGGGTACAATGAGCAGTTCTTC; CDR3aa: CASTPQRVVGYNEQFF
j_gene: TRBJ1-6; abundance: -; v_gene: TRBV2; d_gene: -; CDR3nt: TGTGCCAGCAGTCGGACAGCCTACGTTTTTCCCCTCCACTTT; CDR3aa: CASSRTAYVFPLHF
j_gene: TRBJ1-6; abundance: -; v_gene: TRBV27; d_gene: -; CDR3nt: TGTGCCAGCAGCCGGGACGTTAGCTCCTATAATTCACCCCTCCACTTT; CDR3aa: CASSRDVSSYNSPLHF
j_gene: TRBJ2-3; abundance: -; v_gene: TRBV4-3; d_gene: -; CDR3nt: TGCGCCAGCAGCCAAGAGAAGGACCTGGGTACGCAGTATTTT; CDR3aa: CASSQEKDLGTQYF
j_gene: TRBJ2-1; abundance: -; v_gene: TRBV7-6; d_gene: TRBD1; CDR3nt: TGTGCCAGCAGCCAAGGGACAGGCAATGAGCAGTTCTTC; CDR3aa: CASSQGTGNEQFF
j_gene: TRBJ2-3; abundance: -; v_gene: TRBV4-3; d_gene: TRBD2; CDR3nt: TGCGCCAGCAGCCAAGATACAGGTCTAGCGGGGGACGGGGATACGCAGTATTTT; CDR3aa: CASSQDTGLAGDGDTQYF
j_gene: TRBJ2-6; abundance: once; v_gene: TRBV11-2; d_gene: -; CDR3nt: TGTGCCAGCAGCTATAAGGGCTCTGGGGCCAACGTCCTGACTTTC; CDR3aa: CASSYKGSGANVLTF
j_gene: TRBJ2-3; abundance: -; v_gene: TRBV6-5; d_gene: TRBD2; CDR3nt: TGTGCCAGTGCTCTAGCGGGGGGCACAGATACGCAGTATTTT; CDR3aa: CASALAGGTDTQYF
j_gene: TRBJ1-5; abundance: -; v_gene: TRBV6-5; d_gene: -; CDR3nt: TGTGCCAGCAGTTACTCGTGGCAGTTCAATCAGCCCCAGCATTTT; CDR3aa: CASSYSWQFNQPQHF
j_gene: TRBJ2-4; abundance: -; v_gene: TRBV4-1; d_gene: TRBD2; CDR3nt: TGCGCCAGCAGCCAAGTTTGGGGGGGGTTCGACAAAAACATTCAGTACTTC; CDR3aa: CASSQVWGGFDKNIQYF
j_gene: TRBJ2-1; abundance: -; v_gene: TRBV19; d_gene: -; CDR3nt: TGTGCCAGTAGGAGCGGCCTACGGGAGCAGTTCTTC; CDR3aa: CASRSGLREQFF
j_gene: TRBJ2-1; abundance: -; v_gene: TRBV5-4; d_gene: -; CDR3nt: TGTGCCAGCAGCTCGTCGACTAGACCCTCCTACAATGAGCAGTTCTTC; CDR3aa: CASSSSTRPSYNEQFF
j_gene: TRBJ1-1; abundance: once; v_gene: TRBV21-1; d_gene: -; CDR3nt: TGTGCCAGCAGCCAAGGTAGGGGGCCCGAAGCTTTCTTT; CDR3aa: CASSQGRGPEAFF
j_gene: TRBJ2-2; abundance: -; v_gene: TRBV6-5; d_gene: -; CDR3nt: TGTGCCAGCAGTTACTCGAGGCAAAACACCGGGGAGCTGTTTTTT; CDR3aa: CASSYSRQNTGELFF
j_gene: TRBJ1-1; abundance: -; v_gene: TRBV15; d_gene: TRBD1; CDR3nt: TGTGCCACCAGCAGAGATGGGCAAGAGGGGGCGGCTTTCTTT; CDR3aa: CATSRDGQEGAAFF
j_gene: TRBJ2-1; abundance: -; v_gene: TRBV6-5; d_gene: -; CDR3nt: TGTGCCAGCAGCCGGGGAAATGAGCAGTTCTTC; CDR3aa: CASSRGNEQFF
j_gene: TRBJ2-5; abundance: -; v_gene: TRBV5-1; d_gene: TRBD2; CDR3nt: TGCGCCAGCAGCTTCAGACTAGCGGGGGGGAAGGAGACCCAGTACTTC; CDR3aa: CASSFRLAGGKETQYF
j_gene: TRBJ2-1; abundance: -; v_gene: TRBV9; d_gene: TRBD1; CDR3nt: TGTGCCAGCAGCGTAGGACAGGGAAACAATGAGCAGTTCTTC; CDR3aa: CASSVGQGNNEQFF
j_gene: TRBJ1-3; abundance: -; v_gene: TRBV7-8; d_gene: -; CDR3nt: TGTGCCAGCAGCCCCCCGCCGACGGGAAACACCATATATTTT; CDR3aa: CASSPPPTGNTIYF